Below, 29 T cell receptor beta chains from the same sample are listed, as sequenced in a study of beta chain features in type 1 diabetes (dated by TCRdb to the late 2010s). Libraries were prepared through the immunoSEQ multiplex PCR assay. The entire isolated RNA was reverse transcribed using the High Capacity cDNA Reverse Transcription Kit, and thus expressed TCRB transcripts were sequenced. Sourced from immuneACCESS, this table was stored by TCRdb with only in-frame sequences that have V and J called. A share of the clones is absent; for the studies checked, an unresolved V gene accounts for under half, and the remainder has no known explanation. Within this sample are over 150,000 clones, with over 7.5% of them counted one time only. 0.65% of the sample is held by the ten biggest clonotypes. Sequencing was carried out using central memory CD4+ T cells from blood. The origin of the receptors is a man younger than 30 in good health.

The table lists this clone with many counts. The rearrangement links TRBV7-3 to TRBJ2-6, with D uncertain. The CDR3 has 13 amino acids. The V end lost 6 bases, the J end lost 4 bases, and 7 bases lay between the germline ends. Germline V lookup: CDR1 SGHTA, CDR2 FQGTGA. The CDR3 region is CASRSAGANVLTF. CDR3 nucleotides: TGTGCCAGCAGGAGCGCCGGGGCCAACGTCCTGACTTTC.

This clone has just a few counts. The V and J genes are TRBV5-8 and TRBJ1-2, with D possibly being TRBD1 (5 bases). Germline values: CDR1 SGHTS, CDR2 YDEGEE. The CDR3 spans 15 residues. The V end was cut by 3 bases, the J end by 7 bases, with 19 bases between. DNA for the CDR3: TGTGCCAGCAGCTACGGAGCAGGGAAGGTGGGTGGCTACACCTTC. It encodes CASSYGAGKVGGYTF. Using reference TRBV5-8 and TRBJ1-2 for the parts outside the CDR3, the full variable domain is EAGVTQSPTHLIKTRGQQATLRCSPISGHTSVYWYQQALGLGLQFLLWYDEGEERNRGNFPPRFSGRQFPNYSSELNVNALELEDSALYLCASSYGAGKVGGYTFGSGTRLTVV.

The chain has TRBV5-1 and TRBJ2-7; the match to TRBD2 covers 15 bases. The germline V gene has CDR1 SGHRS and CDR2 YFSETQ. The CDR3 has 17 residues. With V trimmed by 6 bases and J by 2 bases, 9 bases remained unmatched. CDR3 in amino acids: CASKPGLAGGYTYEQYF. The CDR3 DNA sequence: TGCGCCAGCAAACCGGGACTAGCGGGAGGCTACACCTACGAGCAGTACTTC.

This clone was recorded a few times. The chain employs TRBV5-1 and TRBJ1-2, with D possibly being TRBD1 (5 bases). The V end lost 0 bases, the J end lost 6 bases, and 12 bases lay between the germline ends. Germline lookup yields CDR1 SGHRS and CDR2 YFSETQ. The CDR3 covers 14 residues. CDR3 in DNA: TGCGCCAGCAGCTTGGATTGGCGGGGCGATGGCTACACCTTC. It encodes CASSLDWRGDGYTF.

V and J are TRBV18 and TRBJ1-2; 7 bases match TRBD1. Unmatched junction bases numbered 7, after V lost 2 bases and J lost 7 bases. The CDR3 extends over 14 amino acids. Germline loops: CDR1 KGHSH, CDR2 LQKENI. CDR3 sequence (DNA): TGTGCCAGCTCACCAGAGACAGGGCCGTTTGGCTACACCTTC. It is translated as CASSPETGPFGYTF.

This clone was observed a single time. This sequence joins TRBV7-2 and TRBJ2-4; the match to TRBD2 covers 8 bases. J lost 6 bases, V lost 3 bases, and 4 bases had no gene match. The CDR3 contains 14 residues. Germline loops: CDR1 SGHTA, CDR2 FQGNSA. The CDR3 spells CASSFSGRANIQYF. The CDR3 bases are TGTGCCAGCAGCTTTTCCGGGAGGGCAAACATTCAGTACTTC.

The chain carries TRBV7-2 and TRBJ2-3, with D perhaps matching TRBD2 (6 bases). The CDR3 has 15 amino acids. The ends were cut back, 5 bases at V and 2 bases at J, with 14 bases in the middle. Germline lookup yields CDR1 SGHTA and CDR2 FQGNSA. CDR3 nucleotide sequence: TGTGCCAGCAGCGGACTGGAGCGGGTCACAGATACGCAGTATTTT. Amino acid sequence: CASSGLERVTDTQYF.

The rearrangement joins TRBV6-1 to TRBJ1-2; TRBD1 matches at 10 bases. The CDR3 has 15 amino acids. V lost 7 bases to trimming and J lost 2 bases; unmatched junction nucleotides: 7. Per germline, CDR1 MNHNS and CDR2 SASEGT. The CDR3 nucleotides are TGTGCCAGCAAAATACCGGGACAGGGGAACTATGGCTACACCTTC. This codes for CASKIPGQGNYGYTF.

V is TRBV18 and J is TRBJ1-6; 9 bases are shared with TRBD1. The CDR3 length is 14 residues. Trimming took 6 bases from V and 10 from J; bases not matched to a gene: 7. The germline CDR1 and CDR2 sequences are KGHSH and LQKENI. CDR3: CASSLQGAESPLHF. The CDR3 DNA is TGTGCCAGCTCGCTACAGGGGGCAGAATCACCCCTCCACTTT. The whole variable domain, remainder taken from reference TRBV18 and TRBJ1-6, is NAGVMQNPRHLVRRRGQEARLRCSPMKGHSHVYWYRQLPEEGLKFMVYLQKENIIDESGMPKERFSAEFPKEGPSILRIQQVVRGDSAAYFCASSLQGAESPLHFGNGTRLTVT.

This chain links TRBV7-3 with TRBJ1-1; D unclear. Germline loops: CDR1 SGHTA, CDR2 FQGTGA. The CDR3 is 13 residues long. V dropped 5 bases and J dropped 2 bases, with 9 bases sitting between them. The CDR3 is CASSQHKNTEAFF. The CDR3 DNA is TGTGCCAGCAGCCAACACAAAAACACTGAAGCTTTCTTT.

This rearrangement joins TRBV28 to TRBJ2-2, with 10 nucleotides matching TRBD1. Germline CDR1 reads MDHEN; CDR2 reads SYDVKM. The V and J ends lost 2 bases and 4 bases, in that order; junction bases with no gene match: 1. CDR3 size: 15 residues. The CDR3 DNA reads TGTGCCAGCAGTTTAGGACAGGGGGGCACCGGGGAGCTGTTTTTT. Encoded protein: CASSLGQGGTGELFF.

The table lists this clone with a few counts. Other DNA sequences of this sample code for an identical CDR3. The rearrangement joins TRBV6-5 to TRBJ2-7, with 10 bases matching TRBD2. This CDR3 region has 14 residues. Germline lookup yields CDR1 MNHEY and CDR2 SVGAGI. J lost 2 bases, V lost 5 bases, and 3 bases had no gene match. CDR3 protein: CASSRTSGTYEQYF. The CDR3 region has the DNA TGTGCCAGCAGTAGGACTAGCGGAACCTACGAGCAGTACTTC.

This clone has at least ten counts. The V gene is TRBV6-6, the J gene TRBJ1-1; 7 nucleotides align to TRBD1. The ends lost 2 bases at V and 7 bases at J; junction bases unmatched: 10. The CDR3 contains 15 residues. Germline CDR1 MNHNY, CDR2 SVGAGI (reference sequence). The CDR3 spells CASSYHTTGSYEAFF. Here the CDR3 DNA reads TGTGCCAGCAGTTACCACACGACAGGGAGTTATGAAGCTTTCTTT.

The chain recombines TRBV6-5 with TRBJ1-6; 8 positions match TRBD1. The germline CDR1 and CDR2 sequences are MNHEY and SVGAGI. This CDR3 is 16 amino acids long. The junction had 12 bases not matched to a gene; V was cut back by 0 bases and J by 14 bases. The CDR3 spells CASSYSLALTGDSLHF. As DNA, the CDR3 is TGTGCCAGCAGTTACTCGCTCGCTTTGACAGGGGATTCCCTCCACTTT.

This clone occurred a few times. The chain links TRBV15 to TRBJ1-1; a weak D match, TRBD1 (6 bases). The germline gives CDR1 LNHNV, CDR2 YYDKDF (reference sequence). Trimming pared 3 bases from V and 8 bases from J, leaving 10 bases between. There are 12 residues in the CDR3. CDR3 protein: CATSRGQNEAFF. For the CDR3, the DNA is TGTGCCACCAGCAGGGGACAAAACGAAGCTTTCTTT. Full variable domain (remainder filled in from reference TRBV15 and TRBJ1-1): DAMVIQNPRYQVTQFGKPVTLSCSQTLNHNVMYWYQQKSSQAPKLLFHYYDKDFNNEADTPDNFQSRRPNTSFCFLDIRSPGLGDTAMYLCATSRGQNEAFFGQGTRLTVV.

The chain has TRBV15 and TRBJ2-7; a weak D match, TRBD1 (6 bases). V gave up 3 bases and J gave up 1 base, with 7 bases separating them. The CDR3 runs to 13 residues. Per the germline V gene, CDR1 is LNHNV and CDR2 is YYDKDF (reference sequence). This chain's CDR3 is CATSRGHSYEQYF. CDR3 sequence (DNA): TGTGCCACCAGCAGGGGACATTCCTACGAGCAGTACTTC.

This clone showed up many times. The chain combines TRBV7-2 with TRBJ2-1; a possible D gene is TRBD2 (7 bases). CDR1 and CDR2 from the germline V gene are SGHTA and FQGNSA. Trimming left V 7 bases short and J 4 bases short, with 17 bases between. The CDR3 is 15 residues long. CDR3 loop: CASTQRGGRYNEQFF. Written as DNA, the CDR3 is TGTGCCAGCACCCAACGCGGGGGCAGGTACAATGAGCAGTTCTTC. Filled out from reference TRBV7-2 and TRBJ2-1, the complete variable domain reads GAGVSQSPSNKVTEKGKDVELRCDPISGHTALYWYRQSLGQGLEFLIYFQGNSAPDKSGLPSDRFSAERTGGSVSTLTIQRTQQEDSAVYLCASTQRGGRYNEQFFGPGTRLTVL.

This clone was counted between two and nine times. The chain uses TRBV5-1 and TRBJ2-2; TRBD1 matches at 10 bases. Germline trimming cut 3 bases from V and 5 bases from J; bases unmatched to any gene: 7. The CDR3 length is 16 residues. In germline, CDR1 is SGHRS, CDR2 YFSETQ. The DNA of the CDR3 is TGCGCCAGCAGCTCGACAGGGGGCGACTCTACCGGGGAGCTGTTTTTT. It is translated as CASSSTGGDSTGELFF. Full variable domain (remainder filled in from reference TRBV5-1 and TRBJ2-2): KAGVTQTPRYLIKTRGQQVTLSCSPISGHRSVSWYQQTPGQGLQFLFEYFSETQRNKGNFPGRFSGRQFSNSRSEMNVSTLELGDSALYLCASSSTGGDSTGELFFGEGSRLTVL.

This chain links TRBV7-2 with TRBJ1-4, with D perhaps TRBD1 (6 bases). Germline values: CDR1 SGHTA, CDR2 FQGNSA. The CDR3 length is 15 residues. V lost 5 bases to trimming and J lost 3 bases, with 13 bases between them. The CDR3 spells CASSPRGGANEKLFF. CDR3 bases: TGTGCCAGCAGCCCGAGGGGGGGGGCTAATGAAAAACTGTTTTTT.

This clone occurred many times. The rearrangement uses TRBV10-3 and TRBJ2-2; tentative D call: TRBD1 (5 bases). The CDR3 contains 14 residues. The germline V and J ends were trimmed by 2 bases and 3 bases, with 7 bases remaining between them. CDR1 is ENHRY and CDR2 is SYGVKD in the germline V gene. The CDR3 DNA is TGTGCCATCAGTGAGAAAGGGGACACCGGGGAGCTGTTTTTT. Protein sequence: CAISEKGDTGELFF.

This chain joins TRBV18 and TRBJ2-7; D gene unclear. Germline V gene data show CDR1 as KGHSH and CDR2 as LQKENI. The CDR3 contains 15 residues. V lost 5 bases and J 0 bases, leaving 14 bases between the germline ends. The CDR3: CASSSTPRSSYEQYF. CDR3 bases: TGTGCCAGCTCATCGACTCCTAGGAGCTCCTACGAGCAGTACTTC.

This clone was observed a few times. The chain couples TRBV5-4 to TRBJ2-5, with D unresolved. The CDR3 has 13 residues. V lost 4 bases, J lost 9 bases, and 16 bases lay in between. The germline V gene encodes CDR1 SGHNT and CDR2 YYREEE (reference sequence). In DNA, the CDR3 is TGTGCCAGCAGCCCCGTGCCAAACGCGGCCCAGTACTTC. Its translation: CASSPVPNAAQYF.

In DNA form, the CDR3 reads TGCACCAGCAGCCAAGCCGGGGAATTCTACAATGAGCAGTTCTTC. Its translation: CTSSQAGEFYNEQFF. The J gene is TRBJ2-1, the V gene TRBV1; the listed D gene, TRBD2, was not tested against the DNA. TRBV1 is a pseudogene. This CDR3 has 15 amino acids.

In this sample, this clone turned up a few times. CDR3 residues: CASSLSPGRGADTQYF. CDR3 in DNA: TGTGCCAGCAGCTTATCGCCCGGGAGGGGGGCAGATACGCAGTATTTT. V gene TRBV7-3 combines with J gene TRBJ2-3, with 8 bases fitting TRBD2. The germline CDR1 and CDR2 sequences are SGHTA and FQGTGA. There are 16 residues in the CDR3. Germline trimming cut 2 bases from V and 4 bases from J; bases unmatched to any gene: 8.

The V and J genes are TRBV28 and TRBJ1-5, with a possible D match to TRBD1 (6 bases). In germline, CDR1 is MDHEN, CDR2 SYDVKM. The V gene lost 3 bases and the J gene lost 6 bases, with 15 bases spanning the gap. The CDR3 totals 15 residues. The CDR3 reads CASSLVQGEGQPQHF. The CDR3 nucleotides read TGTGCCAGCAGTTTGGTACAGGGCGAGGGTCAGCCCCAGCATTTT.

This clone has only a few counts. The chain joins TRBV28 to TRBJ1-2, with TRBD1 matching over 8 bases. The CDR3 is 13 amino acids. The V and J ends lost 8 bases and 3 bases, in that order; junction bases with no gene match: 5. Germline loops: CDR1 MDHEN, CDR2 SYDVKM. The CDR3 protein is CASVGQADYGYTF. In DNA, the CDR3 is TGTGCCAGCGTGGGACAGGCCGACTATGGCTACACCTTC.

This clone turned up a few times. This chain joins TRBV29-1 and TRBJ2-1, with D possibly TRBD1 on 5 matching bases. Trimming shortened V by 4 bases and J by 0 bases, and 13 bases separated the two germline ends. CDR3 length equals 15 residues. In germline, CDR1 is SQVTM, CDR2 ANQGSEA. The CDR3 region is CSVGRQPSSYNEQFF. The CDR3 nucleotides are TGCAGCGTTGGACGACAGCCGAGCTCCTACAATGAGCAGTTCTTC.

V gene TRBV7-8 combines with J gene TRBJ2-4; weak D call: TRBD2 (5 bases). The CDR3 is made up of 12 amino acids. Germline CDR1 SGHVS, CDR2 FQNEAQ. V was clipped by 5 bases and J by 13 bases, with 15 bases between them. The CDR3 loop reads CASSVLPGSQYF. In nucleotides, the CDR3 is TGTGCCAGCAGCGTACTCCCGGGATCACAGTACTTC. The full variable domain, rest sourced from reference TRBV7-8 and TRBJ2-4, is GAGVSQSPRYKVAKRGQDVALRCDPISGHVSLFWYQQALGQGPEFLTYFQNEAQLDKSGLPSDRFFAERPEGSVSTLKIQRTQQEDSAVYLCASSVLPGSQYFGAGTRLSVL.

V is TRBV29-1 and J is TRBJ1-1; weak D call: TRBD1 (6 bases). Trimming cost V 4 bases and J 1 base, with 16 bases left between them. The CDR3 sequence is 15 residues long. The germline gives CDR1 SQVTM, CDR2 ANQGSEA. CDR3 amino acids: CSVVGTTRGNTEAFF. The CDR3, as DNA: TGCAGCGTTGTTGGGACAACAAGGGGGAACACTGAAGCTTTCTTT.